A selection of T cell receptor beta chains follows, all from one sample in a study of technical replicates of blood from a handful of donors. Assay: immunoSEQ multiplex PCR; the TCRdb copy retains only in-frame clones and omits some. This table holds 55,000 to 75,000 clones, 85% to 95% found once. Sequenced: T cells isolated from PBMCs. All receptors derive from a human donor in good health. Each CDR3 is given with its conserved first and last residue. Fields, in order: V gene, D gene, clone size, J gene, CDR3 protein, CDR3 DNA. D genes are given only for firm matches. Only part of the rows carry a size: once, few, many, or a class if the clone is expanded.

TRBV30	TRBD2	-	TRBJ2-1	CAWSGVAGKSSYNEQFF	TGTGCCTGGAGTGGGGTAGCGGGTAAAAGCTCCTACAATGAGCAGTTCTTC
TRBV6-6	TRBD1	-	TRBJ1-3	CASSPTGGNTIYF	TGTGCCAGCAGTCCGACAGGGGGAAACACCATATATTTT
TRBV6-5	-	-	TRBJ1-2	CASRRTDNYGYTF	TGTGCCAGCAGACGGACAGATAACTATGGCTACACCTTC
TRBV27	-	-	TRBJ1-1	CASSLSSPLMNTEAFF	TGTGCCAGCAGTTTATCTTCCCCCCTAATGAACACTGAAGCTTTCTTT
TRBV19	TRBD2	-	TRBJ2-1	CASSIGLAGGQFF	TGTGCCAGTAGTATAGGACTAGCGGGAGGGCAGTTCTTC
TRBV21-1	-	-	TRBJ1-5	CASGPKGGGGQPQHF	TGTGCCAGCGGACCGAAGGGGGGAGGGGGTCAGCCCCAGCATTTT
TRBV7-3	TRBD1	-	TRBJ1-1	CASSSGQPTEAFF	TGTGCCAGCAGCTCGGGACAGCCCACTGAAGCTTTCTTT
TRBV6-5	-	-	TRBJ2-7	CASQGYSEQYF	TGTGCCAGTCAGGGTTATAGCGAGCAGTACTTC
TRBV11-2	TRBD2	-	TRBJ2-3	CASSPLAGISWTQYF	TGTGCCAGCAGCCCACTAGCGGGAATTAGTTGGACGCAGTATTTT
TRBV13	-	-	TRBJ2-2	CASSSRENTGELFF	TGTGCCAGCAGCAGTCGGGAGAACACCGGGGAGCTGTTTTTT
TRBV7-9	TRBD2	-	TRBJ2-7	CASSLVGGSISYEQYF	TGTGCCAGCAGCTTAGTAGGCGGGAGTATCTCCTACGAGCAGTACTTC
TRBV5-6	TRBD1	-	TRBJ1-2	CASSWVQGGGYTF	TGTGCCAGCAGCTGGGTTCAGGGGGGTGGCTACACCTTC
TRBV4-2	-	once	TRBJ2-3	CASSPEVPDTQYF	TGTGCCAGCAGCCCTGAGGTCCCAGATACGCAGTATTTT
TRBV4-2	TRBD2	-	TRBJ2-1	CASSQDERGSYNEQFF	TGTGCCAGCAGCCAAGACGAGCGGGGATCCTACAATGAGCAGTTCTTC
TRBV10-3	-	few	TRBJ1-5	CAISTDSGQPQHF	TGTGCCATCAGTACAGATTCGGGGCAGCCCCAGCATTTT
TRBV9	-	-	TRBJ2-7	CASSVSGPIGGPYEQYF	TGTGCCAGCAGCGTCTCAGGGCCGATAGGGGGTCCCTACGAGCAGTACTTC
TRBV7-9	TRBD1	-	TRBJ2-1	CASSLLDRANEQFF	TGTGCCAGCAGCTTACTCGACAGGGCCAATGAGCAGTTCTTC
TRBV7-3	TRBD1	-	TRBJ2-3	CASSPTGAGTDTQYF	TGTGCCAGCAGCCCGACAGGGGCGGGCACAGATACGCAGTATTTT
TRBV14	TRBD1	-	TRBJ1-3	CASSLGTGSSGNTIYF	TGTGCCAGCAGCCTTGGGACAGGATCTTCTGGAAACACCATATATTTT
TRBV6-1	-	-	TRBJ1-5	CASSDQLGQNGQPQHF	TGTGCCAGCAGTGACCAACTAGGACAGAACGGGCAGCCCCAGCATTTT
TRBV7-7	TRBD2	-	TRBJ2-3	CASSLALAGADTQYF	TGTGCTAGCAGCTTAGCTCTAGCGGGAGCAGATACGCAGTATTTT
TRBV7-9	TRBD1	-	TRBJ1-4	CASSPWTGVNEKLFF	TGTGCCAGCAGCCCGTGGACAGGGGTAAATGAAAAACTGTTTTTT
TRBV7-6	-	-	TRBJ1-4	CASSLAPVGKTTNEKLFF	TGTGCCAGCAGCTTAGCCCCCGTGGGCAAAACAACTAATGAAAAACTGTTTTTT
TRBV10-3	TRBD2	-	TRBJ2-1	CAIIITSGEQFF	TGTGCCATCATTATAACTAGCGGAGAGCAGTTCTTC
TRBV6-1	TRBD1	-	TRBJ1-2	CASSSWGQGIYGYTF	TGTGCCAGCAGTTCCTGGGGACAGGGGATCTATGGCTACACCTTC
TRBV4-2	TRBD2	-	TRBJ2-7	CASSQVLAGDGQYF	TGTGCCAGCAGCCAAGTGCTAGCGGGAGATGGGCAGTACTTC
TRBV5-1	TRBD2	-	TRBJ2-5	CASRLAGETQYF	TGCGCCAGCAGGTTAGCGGGGGAGACCCAGTACTTC
TRBV5-1	TRBD1	-	TRBJ1-2	CASSSSGTGSYGYTF	TGCGCCAGCAGCTCGTCCGGGACAGGCTCATATGGCTACACCTTC
TRBV27	TRBD2	-	TRBJ2-3	CASSLSWLAGDRFTDTQYF	TGTGCCAGCAGTTTATCGTGGCTAGCGGGAGATCGGTTCACAGATACGCAGTATTTT
TRBV6-4	TRBD2	-	TRBJ2-1	CASSEMGLANTNEQFF	TGTGCCAGCAGTGAGATGGGACTAGCGAATACCAATGAGCAGTTCTTC
TRBV10-3	-	-	TRBJ2-7	CAISEGDIAYEQYF	TGTGCCATCAGTGAGGGGGACATTGCCTACGAGCAGTACTTC
TRBV5-6	-	-	TRBJ2-5	CASSHHQRGTQYF	TGTGCCAGCAGCCACCATCAGCGCGGGACCCAGTACTTC
TRBV30	TRBD1	-	TRBJ2-2	CARHPGQGYTGELFF	TGTGCCCGCCATCCGGGACAGGGGTACACCGGGGAGCTGTTTTTT
TRBV27	TRBD2	-	TRBJ2-7	CASSPITTSGRHHEQYF	TGTGCCAGCAGCCCCATCACTACTAGCGGGAGGCACCACGAGCAGTACTTC
TRBV19	-	-	TRBJ1-5	CATRASWSQPQHF	TGTGCTACTAGGGCCAGTTGGTCTCAGCCCCAGCATTTT
TRBV11-1	-	-	TRBJ1-1	CASSLQQAHTEAFF	TGTGCCAGCAGCCTACAGCAGGCACACACTGAAGCTTTCTTT
TRBV25-1	-	-	TRBJ1-4	CASSVSGVFGEKLFF	TGTGCCAGCAGTGTTTCCGGGGTTTTCGGTGAAAAACTGTTTTTT